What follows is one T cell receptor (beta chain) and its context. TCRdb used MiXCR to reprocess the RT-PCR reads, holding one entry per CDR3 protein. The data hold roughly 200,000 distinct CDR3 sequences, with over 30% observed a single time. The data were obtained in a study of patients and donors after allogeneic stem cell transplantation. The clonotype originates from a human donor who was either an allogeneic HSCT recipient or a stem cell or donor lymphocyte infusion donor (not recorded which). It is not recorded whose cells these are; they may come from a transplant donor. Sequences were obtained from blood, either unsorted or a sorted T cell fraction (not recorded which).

DNA of the CDR3: TGTGCCAGCAGTTTCAGGGGACCGAATCTTTCACCCCTCCACTTT. Encoded protein: CASSFRGPNLSPLHF. V is TRBV12-3 or TRBV12-4 and J is TRBJ1-6, with D perhaps TRBD1 (6 bases). The ends were cut back, 3 bases at V and 9 bases at J, with 15 bases in the middle. The CDR3 is 15 amino acids.